What follows are 23 T cell receptor beta chains derived from one specimen sequenced in a study of cytomegalovirus exposure and HLA in healthy donors. The study ran its PCR with 60 Vbeta and 13 Jbeta primers. TCRdb's table, derived via immunoSEQ multiplex PCR, lists solely in-frame clones and lacks some. The sample includes 55,000 to 65,000 clones, about 80% of them seen just once. Sequencing was done on a sample of PBMCs. Receptors were obtained from a woman in her forties in good health and CMV-seropositive.

The V call is TRBV7-9, the J call TRBJ1-2; D gene uncertain. Germline assignment: CDR1 SEHNR and CDR2 FQNEAQ (reference sequence). Between the trimmed V and J ends, which lost 2 bases and 4 bases, there was a span of 14 bases. The CDR3 is 15 amino acids. The CDR3 nucleotides read TGTGCCAGCAGCTTACCAATCGGACGGGGCTATGGCTACACCTTC. As protein: CASSLPIGRGYGYTF.

The chain uses TRBV7-2 and TRBJ1-2; a possible D gene is TRBD1 (6 bases). The CDR3 covers 16 residues. In germline, CDR1 is SGHTA, CDR2 FQGNSA. V lost 4 bases and J lost 8, with 23 bases in between. This CDR3 reads CASSSGGGDSPRGYTF. In DNA, the CDR3 is TGTGCCAGCAGCTCGGGAGGGGGGGACTCCCCCCGGGGCTACACCTTC.

In its sample, this clone was seen once. CDR3 in amino acids: CASSPPIGANYGYTF. The DNA of the CDR3 is TGTGCCAGCTCACCACCAATAGGAGCTAACTATGGCTACACCTTC. V is TRBV18 and J is TRBJ1-2, with D hard to call. Germline CDR1 is KGHSH and CDR2 is LQKENI. With 0 bases removed from V and 0 bases from J, the gap between germline ends came to 8 bases. The CDR3 covers 15 residues.

The chain recombines TRBV25-1 with TRBJ2-2, with TRBD1 matching 7 bases. Germline V lookup: CDR1 MGHDK, CDR2 SYGVNS. V was pared by 4 bases and J by 6 bases, with 8 bases of the junction left unmatched. CDR3 length: 15 residues. The CDR3 is CASSAYRGMAGELFF. CDR3 nucleotide sequence: TGTGCCAGCAGTGCATACAGGGGTATGGCCGGGGAGCTGTTTTTT.

This clone was detected only a few times. The chain links TRBV18 to TRBJ2-5, with 10 bases fitting TRBD1. The V gene's germline CDR1 is KGHSH and CDR2 LQKENI. The junction had 6 bases not matched to a gene; V was cut back by 3 bases and J by 5 bases. The CDR3 sequence is 15 residues long. As DNA, the CDR3 is TGTGCCAGCTCACCCGGGACAGGGGAAATGGAGACCCAGTACTTC. Its protein product is CASSPGTGEMETQYF.

The chain is built from TRBV2 and TRBJ1-2; D possibly corresponds to TRBD1 (5 bases). This CDR3 has 13 residues. Germline V gives CDR1 SNHLY, CDR2 FYNNEI. Trimming pared 3 bases from V and 8 bases from J, leaving 13 bases between. CDR3 bases: TGTGCCAGCAGTGAGCAGGGAGGAATCGGCTACACCTTC. Its protein is CASSEQGGIGYTF.

The chain combines TRBV30 with TRBJ1-3; no clear D. With 3 bases removed from V and 0 bases from J, the gap between germline ends came to 12 bases. CDR1 and CDR2 (germline): GTSNPN, SVGIG (reference sequence). This CDR3 contains 15 residues. CDR3 protein: CAWSEERGSGNTIYF. CDR3 bases: TGTGCCTGGAGCGAAGAACGGGGCTCTGGAAACACCATATATTTT.

This clone turned up a few times. The chain recombines TRBV6-1 with TRBJ2-1, with TRBD1 identical over 8 bases. After removal of 3 bases from V and 8 bases from J, the junction contained 12 bases not matched to a gene. Germline V gene data show CDR1 as MNHNS and CDR2 as SASEGT. CDR3 size: 16 residues. The CDR3, as DNA: TGTGCCAGCAGTGAGTTATCCGGGACAGGAGGAGATGAGCAGTTCTTC. Its protein is CASSELSGTGGDEQFF.

The CDR3 is CASSLPGTGDEQFF. The CDR3 nucleotides are TGTGCCAGCAGCTTGCCCGGGACAGGGGATGAGCAGTTCTTC. The J gene is TRBJ2-1, the V gene TRBV7-9; 10 bases agree with TRBD1. With 3 bases clipped from V and 8 bases from J, the junction kept 4 bases outside the gene matches. Germline CDR1 reads SEHNR; CDR2 reads FQNEAQ (reference sequence). The CDR3 totals 14 residues.

The genes are TRBV7-2 and TRBJ2-7, with a tentative D call TRBD1 (6 bases). There are 14 residues in the CDR3. Trimming shortened V by 5 bases and J by 2 bases, and 13 bases separated the two germline ends. The germline CDR1 and CDR2 sequences are SGHTA and FQGNSA. The CDR3 region is CASSPHRVTYEQYF. Written as DNA, the CDR3 is TGTGCCAGCAGCCCGCACAGGGTAACCTACGAGCAGTACTTC.

CDR3 protein: CASSLTGVSPLHF. The CDR3 nucleotides read TGTGCCAGCAGCTTAACAGGGGTTTCACCCCTCCACTTT. The genes are TRBV7-2 and TRBJ1-6, with 7 bases that match TRBD1. Germline V gene sequence: CDR1 SGHTA, CDR2 FQGNSA. V was clipped by 2 bases and J by 9 bases; unmatched bases: 1. CDR3 length equals 13 residues. Supplemented by reference TRBV7-2 and TRBJ1-6, the full variable domain reads GAGVSQSPSNKVTEKGKDVELRCDPISGHTALYWYRQSLGQGLEFLIYFQGNSAPDKSGLPSDRFSAERTGGSVSTLTIQRTQQEDSAVYLCASSLTGVSPLHFGNGTRLTVT.

Here the CDR3 reads CASSPERGEQYF. CDR3 DNA sequence: TGTGCCAGCAGCCCCGAGCGGGGGGAGCAGTACTTC. The rearrangement uses TRBV9 and TRBJ2-7; 8 bases map to TRBD2. The CDR3 has 12 residues. V dropped 4 bases and J dropped 7; count of bases not matched to a gene: 4. Germline V lookup: CDR1 SGDLS, CDR2 YYNGEE.

This clone appeared once. This chain links TRBV5-1 with TRBJ2-5; a weak D match, TRBD1 (6 bases). The CDR3 has 14 amino acids. V lost 3 bases and J lost 2, with 11 bases in between. Germline V gene lookup returns CDR1 SGHRS and CDR2 YFSETQ. The CDR3 nucleotides are TGCGCCAGCAGCTATCCCGGACAGCAAGAGACCCAGTACTTC. As protein: CASSYPGQQETQYF.

V is TRBV7-9 and J is TRBJ2-4; 11 nucleotides line up with TRBD1. V lost 5 bases and J lost 3; bases outside the gene matches: 0. CDR1 and CDR2 from the germline V gene are SEHNR and FQNEAQ (reference sequence). The CDR3 runs 14 residues. The CDR3 loop is CASSGTGGKNIQYF. The CDR3, as DNA: TGTGCCAGCAGCGGGACAGGGGGCAAAAACATTCAGTACTTC.

CDR3 protein: CASSQTSGGQNIQYF. DNA for the CDR3: TGTGCCAGTAGTCAGACTAGCGGGGGACAAAACATTCAGTACTTC. The chain uses TRBV19 and TRBJ2-4; TRBD2 aligns across 12 bases. This CDR3 region has 15 residues. The V gene's germline CDR1 is LNHDA and CDR2 SQIVND (reference sequence). Trimming at V came to 5 bases and at J to 5 bases, leaving 4 bases not matched to a gene. Complete variable domain (other parts from reference TRBV19 and TRBJ2-4): DGGITQSPKYLFRKEGQNVTLSCEQNLNHDAMYWYRQDPGQGLRLIYYSQIVNDFQKGDIAEGYSVSREKKESFPLTVTSAQKNPTAFYLCASSQTSGGQNIQYFGAGTRLSVL.

The chain carries TRBV19 and TRBJ1-4; the D is unclear. The germline V gene has CDR1 LNHDA and CDR2 SQIVND (reference sequence). V lost 2 bases and J 6 bases, leaving 19 bases between the germline ends. CDR3 length: 17 amino acids. The CDR3 protein is CASSIQITLMGDEKLFF. The CDR3 nucleotides are TGTGCCAGTAGTATACAGATAACATTAATGGGAGATGAAAAACTGTTTTTT. Filled out from reference TRBV19 and TRBJ1-4, the complete variable domain reads DGGITQSPKYLFRKEGQNVTLSCEQNLNHDAMYWYRQDPGQGLRLIYYSQIVNDFQKGDIAEGYSVSREKKESFPLTVTSAQKNPTAFYLCASSIQITLMGDEKLFFGSGTQLSVL.

The V gene is TRBV29-1, the J gene TRBJ1-4; 12 positions match TRBD1. The CDR3 loop spans 14 amino acids. After removal of 7 bases from V and 5 bases from J, the junction contained 5 bases not matched to a gene. Germline-derived CDR1 and CDR2 are SQVTM and ANQGSEA. The CDR3 DNA reads TGCAGCGCCGGGACAGGGGGCGACAATGAAAAACTGTTTTTT. This encodes CSAGTGGDNEKLFF.

V and J are TRBV5-6 and TRBJ2-1; 7 bases match TRBD1. Germline CDR1 and CDR2: SGHDT and YYEEEE. The V and J ends lost 3 bases and 6 bases, in that order; junction bases with no gene match: 15. The CDR3 loop spans 17 amino acids. The CDR3 sequence is CASSSGQVLVISNEQFF. The CDR3 DNA reads as TGTGCCAGCAGCTCAGGACAGGTCCTCGTCATATCCAATGAGCAGTTCTTC.

This clone has a handful of counts. The chain links TRBV5-4 to TRBJ2-5; D may be TRBD2 (5 bases). Germline lookup yields CDR1 SGHNT and CDR2 YYREEE (reference sequence). V was cut by 3 bases and J by 4 bases, with 16 bases left in between. CDR3 length: 15 residues. Written as DNA, the CDR3 is TGTGCCAGCAGCTCGATACTAGTTCCTCTAGAGACCCAGTACTTC. Its protein product is CASSSILVPLETQYF.

The V and J genes are TRBV7-6 and TRBJ2-3; D ambiguous. The CDR3 length is 12 residues. V lost 5 bases, J lost 5 bases, and 8 bases lay in between. In germline, CDR1 is SGHVS, CDR2 FNYEAQ. The CDR3 loop is CASSGGGDTQYF. The CDR3 coding sequence is TGTGCCAGCAGCGGCGGTGGAGATACGCAGTATTTT.

In DNA, the CDR3 is TGTGCCAGCAGCGTCGGACAGGTTCGGCAAGAGACCCAGTACTTC. It codes for CASSVGQVRQETQYF. V gene TRBV14 combines with J gene TRBJ2-5, with TRBD1 matching over 7 bases. Germline V gene lookup returns CDR1 SGHDN and CDR2 FVKESK. The CDR3 length is 15 residues. The J segment lost 2 bases and the V segment lost 5 bases, leaving 8 bases of the junction unmatched. Variable domain in full (rest from reference TRBV14 and TRBJ2-5): EAGVTQFPSHSVIEKGQTVTLRCDPISGHDNLYWYRRVMGKEIKFLLHFVKESKQDESGMPNNRFLAERTGGTYSTLKVQPAELEDSGVYFCASSVGQVRQETQYFGPGTRLLVL.

This clone turned up a few times. The genes are TRBV15 and TRBJ2-7; D might be TRBD1 (6 bases). There are 15 residues in the CDR3. V was shortened by 0 bases and J by 3 bases, with 12 bases between the two germline ends. Germline CDR1 LNHNV, CDR2 YYDKDF (reference sequence). The CDR3 is CATSRDLGTHYEQYF. CDR3 in DNA: TGTGCCACCAGCAGAGATCTAGGGACACACTACGAGCAGTACTTC.

This chain connects TRBV6-5 to TRBJ2-1; weak D call: TRBD1 (6 bases). CDR1 is MNHEY, CDR2 SVGAGI, per germline. The CDR3 extends over 12 amino acids. V lost 4 bases to trimming and J lost 7 bases, with 8 bases between them. As DNA, the CDR3 is TGTGCCAGCAGTTTCCAGGGGAATGAGCAGTTCTTC. Translation: CASSFQGNEQFF.